The 3 T cell receptor beta chains below come from one sample, sequenced in a study of CXCR3-negative and CXCR3-positive naive CD8 T cells. The TRB libraries of cDNA were built by UMI-labeled 5' RACE. TCRdb re-called the 5' RACE reads; one entry per CDR3 protein, DNA not given. This sample carries approximately 38,000 distinct CDR3 sequences, with roughly 7.7% going to the ten biggest clones. The sequenced material came from memory CD8+ T cells from blood. These receptors all come from a human donor in good health. Some clones in this sample may be carry-over from other donors' samples.

The chain couples TRBV6-4 to TRBJ2-1; lacking DNA, the TRBD2 call made by TCRdb goes unchecked. This CDR3 has 17 residues. Germline CDR1 reads MRHNA; CDR2 reads SNTAGT. The CDR3 sequence is CASSSGGEMGSYNEQFF.

J is TRBJ2-1 and V is TRBV14; the D call of TRBD2 rests on TCRdb alone, since no DNA is present to check it. CDR3 length: 13 amino acids. Germline loops: CDR1 SGHDN, CDR2 FVKESK. CDR3 protein: CASSHRGHNEQFF.

The chain carries TRBV28 and TRBJ2-4; TCRdb returns TRBD1, unconfirmable since there is no DNA. CDR1 is MDHEN and CDR2 is SYDVKM in the germline V gene. The CDR3 consists of 17 residues. CDR3: CASSFSRRGLAKNIQYF.